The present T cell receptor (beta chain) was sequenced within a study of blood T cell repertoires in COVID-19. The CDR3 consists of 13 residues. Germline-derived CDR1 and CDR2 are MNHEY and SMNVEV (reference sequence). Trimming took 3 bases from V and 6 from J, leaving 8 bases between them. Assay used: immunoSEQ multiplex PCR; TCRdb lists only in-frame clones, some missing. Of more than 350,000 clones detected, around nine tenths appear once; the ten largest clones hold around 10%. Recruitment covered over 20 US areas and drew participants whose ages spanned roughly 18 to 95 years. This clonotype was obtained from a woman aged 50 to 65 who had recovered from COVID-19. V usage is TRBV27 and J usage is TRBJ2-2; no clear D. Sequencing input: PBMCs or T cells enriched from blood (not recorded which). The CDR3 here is CASSFSGPGELFF. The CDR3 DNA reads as TGTGCCAGCAGTTTTTCAGGCCCCGGGGAGCTGTTTTTT.